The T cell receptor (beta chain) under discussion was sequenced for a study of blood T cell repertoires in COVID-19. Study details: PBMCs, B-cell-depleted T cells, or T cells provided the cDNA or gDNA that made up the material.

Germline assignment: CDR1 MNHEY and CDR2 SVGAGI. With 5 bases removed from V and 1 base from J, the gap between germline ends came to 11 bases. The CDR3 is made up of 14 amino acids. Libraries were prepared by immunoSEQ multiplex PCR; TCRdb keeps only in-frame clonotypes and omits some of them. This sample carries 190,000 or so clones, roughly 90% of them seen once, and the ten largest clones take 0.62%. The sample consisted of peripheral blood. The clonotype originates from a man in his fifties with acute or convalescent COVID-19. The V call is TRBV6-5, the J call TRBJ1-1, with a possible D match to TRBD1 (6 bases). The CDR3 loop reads CASSLGTRNTEAFF. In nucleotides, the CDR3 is TGTGCCAGCAGTCTAGGGACACGGAACACTGAAGCTTTCTTT.